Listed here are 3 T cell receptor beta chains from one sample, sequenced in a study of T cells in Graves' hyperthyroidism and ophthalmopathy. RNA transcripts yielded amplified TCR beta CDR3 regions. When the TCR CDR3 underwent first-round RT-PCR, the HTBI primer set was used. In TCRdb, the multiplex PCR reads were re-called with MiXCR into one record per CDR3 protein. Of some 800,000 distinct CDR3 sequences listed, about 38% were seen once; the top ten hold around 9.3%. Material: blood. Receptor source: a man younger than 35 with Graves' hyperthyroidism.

This CDR3 is CASSSLRQETQYF. DNA of the CDR3: TGTGCCAGCAGTTCTCTACGTCAAGAGACCCAGTACTTC. The V gene is TRBV6-6, the J gene TRBJ2-5; D not resolved. V lost 4 bases and J lost 2, with 8 bases in between. The CDR3 has 13 amino acids. The germline CDR1 and CDR2 sequences are MNHNY and SVGAGI (reference sequence).

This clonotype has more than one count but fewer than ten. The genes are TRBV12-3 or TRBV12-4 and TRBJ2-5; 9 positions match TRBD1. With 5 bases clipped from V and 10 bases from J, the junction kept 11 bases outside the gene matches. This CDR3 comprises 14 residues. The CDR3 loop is CASSKTGGRVDQYF. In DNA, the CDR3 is TGTGCCAGCAGTAAGACAGGGGGAAGGGTGGACCAGTACTTC.

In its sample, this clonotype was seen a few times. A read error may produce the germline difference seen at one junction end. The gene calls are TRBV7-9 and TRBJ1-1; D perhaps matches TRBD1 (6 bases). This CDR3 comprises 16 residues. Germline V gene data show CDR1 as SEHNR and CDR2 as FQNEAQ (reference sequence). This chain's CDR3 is CASSLKGGERNTEAFF. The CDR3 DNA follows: TGCGCCAGCAGCCTCAAGGGGGGGGAACGGAACACTGAAGCTTTCTTT.